The entry below gives a single T cell receptor (beta chain) sequence along with its context. Trimming cost V 6 bases and J 8 bases; bases outside gene matches: 6. Per the germline V gene, CDR1 is LGHDT and CDR2 is YNNKEL (reference sequence). This CDR3 is 13 amino acids long. Generated by immunoSEQ multiplex PCR, the TCRdb table keeps only in-frame clones and is missing some. The table includes about 260,000 clones, 75% to 90% detected once. This sample was included in a study of blood T cell repertoires in COVID-19. Turning to the study itself: The United States, Italy and Spain provided the acute and convalescent COVID-19 samples. In each case, the material was cDNA or gDNA derived from T cells, B-cell-depleted T cells, or PBMCs.

The source of this sequence is a woman in her thirties or forties with acute or convalescent COVID-19. The sample consisted of peripheral blood. The chain employs TRBV3-1 (or the pseudogene TRBV3-2) and TRBJ1-2; 10 bases align to TRBD1. The CDR3 region is CASRGQGEGGYTF. The CDR3 nucleotides are TGTGCCAGCAGAGGACAGGGGGAGGGAGGCTACACCTTC.